The 17 T cell receptor beta chains listed next were all sequenced from one sample in a study of T cell changes during pregnancy in multiple sclerosis. Sequenced by immunoSEQ multiplex PCR; TCRdb stores in-frame clones only, minus some. The data hold some 70,000 clones, with about 91% observed a single time. The sample in question was peripheral blood, obtained in the first trimester of pregnancy. The source is a female donor with multiple sclerosis, enrolled in a pregnancy study.

The chain joins TRBV6-1 to TRBJ2-7, with D hard to call. V was cut by 0 bases and J by 0 bases, with 6 bases left in between. The CDR3 loop spans 14 amino acids. The germline V gene has CDR1 MNHNS and CDR2 SASEGT. The CDR3 region has the DNA TGTGCCAGCAGTGAAGCGGCCAGCTCCTACGAGCAGTACTTC. This codes for CASSEAASSYEQYF.

The chain has TRBV30 and TRBJ2-3; tentatively, D is TRBD1 (6 bases). CDR3 size: 15 residues. Germline V gene lookup returns CDR1 GTSNPN and CDR2 SVGIG (reference sequence). Trimming took 0 bases from V and 0 from J, leaving 10 bases between them. The CDR3 sequence: CAWSVLTGSTDTQYF. The CDR3 DNA reads TGTGCCTGGAGTGTACTTACAGGGAGCACAGATACGCAGTATTTT.

The chain links TRBV4-2 to TRBJ1-4; D remains ambiguous. The CDR3 contains 15 residues. Trimming removed 0 bases at V and 8 bases at J, with 13 bases between. Germline V gene data show CDR1 as LGHNA and CDR2 as YNFKEQ. The CDR3: CASSQDWRVQEKLFF. CDR3 DNA: TGTGCCAGCAGCCAAGACTGGAGGGTGCAAGAAAAACTGTTTTTT.

The chain links TRBV7-2 to TRBJ1-5; D call uncertain. Trimming cost V 5 bases and J 4 bases, with 18 bases left between them. This CDR3 has 16 residues. Germline V gene data show CDR1 as SGHTA and CDR2 as FQGNSA. The CDR3 loop reads CASSPGGFRANQPQHF. The CDR3, as DNA: TGTGCCAGCAGCCCCGGCGGGTTTAGGGCAAATCAGCCCCAGCATTTT.

This sequence joins TRBV2 and TRBJ1-6; D is undetermined. The CDR3 consists of 15 residues. Trimming shortened V by 1 base and J by 6 bases, and 10 bases separated the two germline ends. Germline lookup yields CDR1 SNHLY and CDR2 FYNNEI. In nucleotides, the CDR3 is TGTGCCAGCAGTGAAGAAACTATCCTTAATTCACCCCTCCACTTT. Translation gives CASSEETILNSPLHF.

This clone is a singleton in its sample. The rearrangement joins TRBV7-3 to TRBJ2-7; 12 nucleotides agree with TRBD2. Germline lookup yields CDR1 SGHTA and CDR2 FQGTGA. This CDR3 is 15 amino acids long. The V gene end was trimmed by 6 bases and the J gene end by 7 bases; junction bases not matched to a gene: 10. The CDR3 sequence is CASSLRLAGVKEQYF. The CDR3 region has the DNA TGTGCCAGCAGTCTACGACTAGCGGGAGTAAAAGAGCAGTACTTC.

The V gene is TRBV6-1, the J gene TRBJ2-3, with D unclear. This CDR3 is 14 amino acids long. Germline V gene lookup returns CDR1 MNHNS and CDR2 SASEGT. The V gene lost 5 bases and the J gene lost 1 base, with 10 bases spanning the gap. The CDR3 region has the DNA TGTGCCAGCAGTCCCCTTCAGGGCACAGATACGCAGTATTTT. Amino acids: CASSPLQGTDTQYF.

The chain uses TRBV6-5 and TRBJ2-4, with TRBD1 as a possible D gene (6 bases). CDR3 length equals 14 residues. Trimming pared 2 bases from V and 8 bases from J, leaving 13 bases between. CDR1 MNHEY and CDR2 SVGAGI come from the germline V gene. The CDR3 DNA is TGTGCCAGCAGTTACAGTCACAAGGGGGACATTCAGTACTTC. Protein product: CASSYSHKGDIQYF.

The rearrangement joins TRBV7-7 to TRBJ2-7, with a tentative D call TRBD1 (5 bases). Germline assignment: CDR1 SSHAT and CDR2 FNYEAQ (reference sequence). There are 13 residues in the CDR3. V was clipped by 5 bases and J by 3 bases, with 11 bases between them. The CDR3 DNA reads as TGTGCCAGCAGCCAATACCAGGGCTACGAGCAGTACTTC. Translation: CASSQYQGYEQYF.

The J gene is TRBJ1-1, the V gene TRBV7-9, with 8 bases matching TRBD1. Looked up from germline, CDR1 is SEHNR and CDR2 is FQNEAQ (reference sequence). The CDR3 length is 14 residues. The ends lost 5 bases at V and 3 bases at J; junction bases unmatched: 5. CDR3 sequence (DNA): TGTGCCAGCAGCCCCCAGGGGGCTCACACTGAAGCTTTCTTT. Residues: CASSPQGAHTEAFF.

J is TRBJ2-5 and V is TRBV9; D is ambiguous. Germline CDR1 SGDLS, CDR2 YYNGEE. There are 14 residues in the CDR3. Deletions cut 0 bases from V and 2 bases from J, with 8 bases between. This CDR3 is CASSVGHGQETQYF. For the CDR3, the DNA is TGTGCCAGCAGCGTAGGTCACGGTCAAGAGACCCAGTACTTC.

V usage is TRBV7-2 and J usage is TRBJ2-7; 8 nucleotides line up with TRBD2. Germline V lookup: CDR1 SGHTA, CDR2 FQGNSA. Losses at the gene ends were 5 bases for V and 5 bases for J; bases not matched to a gene: 5. This CDR3 spans 13 amino acids. The CDR3 region is CASSRNGGDEQYF. In nucleotides, the CDR3 is TGTGCCAGCAGCCGGAACGGGGGGGACGAGCAGTACTTC.

The rearrangement joins TRBV7-2 to TRBJ2-7, with 9 bases lining up with TRBD1. V shed 5 bases, J shed 3 bases, and the junction held 5 bases outside the gene matches. The CDR3 extends over 14 amino acids. Germline values: CDR1 SGHTA, CDR2 FQGNSA. The CDR3 nucleotides read TGTGCCAGCAGCCTCCACAGGGGGCGCTACGAGCAGTACTTC. Its translation is CASSLHRGRYEQYF.

The chain joins TRBV5-1 to TRBJ2-7, with 11 bases aligning to TRBD2. This CDR3 spans 15 amino acids. Germline CDR1 and CDR2: SGHRS and YFSETQ. J lost 5 bases, V lost 2 bases, and 6 bases had no gene match. The CDR3 nucleotides read TGCGCCAGCAGCTTTATAGCGGGGGGGCCGAACGAGCAGTACTTC. As protein: CASSFIAGGPNEQYF. The full variable domain, in which reference TRBV5-1 and TRBJ2-7 provide the parts outside the CDR3, is KAGVTQTPRYLIKTRGQQVTLSCSPISGHRSVSWYQQTPGQGLQFLFEYFSETQRNKGNFPGRFSGRQFSNSRSEMNVSTLELGDSALYLCASSFIAGGPNEQYFGPGTRLTVT.

This sequence joins TRBV4-1 and TRBJ2-1, with 10 bases matching TRBD2. CDR1 and CDR2 (germline): MGHRA, YSYEKL. V gave up 0 bases and J gave up 7 bases; unmatched junction bases: 6. The CDR3 spans 16 residues. The CDR3: CASSQERLAGENEQFF. In DNA, the CDR3 is TGCGCCAGCAGCCAAGAGCGGCTAGCGGGGGAAAATGAGCAGTTCTTC.

This rearrangement joins TRBV9 to TRBJ2-6, with 9 nucleotides matching TRBD1. The CDR3 is 18 residues long. Germline V gene sequence: CDR1 SGDLS, CDR2 YYNGEE. V lost 5 bases and J lost 2; bases outside the gene matches: 11. The CDR3 spells CASSDTGTGYTGANVLTF. The CDR3 nucleotides read TGTGCCAGCAGTGACACCGGGACAGGGTATACTGGGGCCAACGTCCTGACTTTC.

The genes are TRBV5-1 and TRBJ1-1; possibly TRBD1 for D (6 bases). Looked up from germline, CDR1 is SGHRS and CDR2 is YFSETQ. CDR3 length: 18 amino acids. V was cut by 4 bases and J by 7 bases, with 29 bases left in between. The CDR3 region is CASSHRGNGGTRSNEAFF. CDR3 nucleotides: TGCGCCAGCAGCCACCGAGGGAATGGGGGCACGCGCAGTAATGAAGCTTTCTTT. Full variable domain (rest looked up from reference TRBV5-1 and TRBJ1-1): KAGVTQTPRYLIKTRGQQVTLSCSPISGHRSVSWYQQTPGQGLQFLFEYFSETQRNKGNFPGRFSGRQFSNSRSEMNVSTLELGDSALYLCASSHRGNGGTRSNEAFFGQGTRLTVV.